Sequencing of this T cell receptor (beta chain) was carried out in a study of shared clonotypes between healthy human individuals. Clones were read by immunoSEQ multiplex PCR, and TCRdb kept only the in-frame ones, dropping some. The sample holds approximately 2.4 million clones; nearly 97% are singletons and the top ten take 0.13%. V was pared by 5 bases and J by 5 bases, with 13 bases between. The CDR3 sequence is 14 residues long. Germline CDR1 reads MNHEY; CDR2 reads SVGAGI. About this clone: Its antigen is not known.

Study outcomes and limitations: The authors expected sequencing depth to affect clonotype sharing among donors.

V is TRBV6-5 and J is TRBJ1-5, with D unclear. The sequence was collected from a young man in good health. The sample taken for sequencing was naive CD4+ T cells sorted from blood. Stated subset: CD45RA+ positively selected. Here the CDR3 DNA reads TGTGCCAGCAGTCCCCTCGCCGTCTATCAGCCCCAGCATTTT. This translates into CASSPLAVYQPQHF.